The 6 T cell receptor beta chains in this list originate from one sample, sequenced in a study of Graves' ophthalmopathy and Graves' hyperthyroidism. RNA served as the template for amplifying TCR beta CDR3 regions. In the first round, RT-PCR was carried out with HTBI primers, and a multiplex PCR formed the second round. MiXCR was run by TCRdb on the multiplex PCR reads, yielding one entry per CDR3 protein. The sample includes around 22,000 distinct CDR3 sequences, approximately 48% of them seen just once. Material: peripheral blood. Source of these receptors: an adult woman with stable Graves' hyperthyroidism.

A remark on this clonotype: One end of the junction does not line up with germline, which may come from a read error. V gene TRBV7-9 combines with J gene TRBJ2-6; D is undetermined. Germline lookup yields CDR1 SEHNR and CDR2 FQNEAQ (reference sequence). The CDR3 runs 15 residues. CDR3 residues: CASSLFGTGANVLTF. The CDR3 DNA sequence: TGCGCCAGCAGCTTATTCGGAACTGGGGCCAACGTCCTGACTTTC.

This clonotype was seen repeatedly, ten times or more. The V and J genes are TRBV18 and TRBJ2-2; D might be TRBD1 or TRBD2, each matching 5 bases. CDR3 length: 13 residues. Germline V lookup: CDR1 KGHSH, CDR2 LQKENI. With 3 bases removed from V and 5 bases from J, the gap between germline ends came to 7 bases. CDR3 nucleotides: TGTGCCAGCTCACCCAGGGAGACCGGGGAGCTGTTTTTT. It yields the protein CASSPRETGELFF.

In this sample, this clonotype turned up once. One end of the junction fails to match germline, which may point to a read error. The gene calls are TRBV5-1 and TRBJ2-4, with TRBD1 matching over 7 bases. The CDR3 has 15 residues. Per the germline V gene, CDR1 is SGHRS and CDR2 is YFSETQ. CDR3 loop: CASSWKTGTLNIHYF. The CDR3 DNA reads as TGCGCCAGCAGTTGGAAGACAGGGACCTTAAACATTCACTACTTC. Full variable domain (missing parts from reference TRBV5-1 and TRBJ2-4): KAGVTQTPRYLIKTRGQQVTLSCSPISGHRSVSWYQQTPGQGLQFLFEYFSETQRNKGNFPGRFSGRQFSNSRSEMNVSTLELGDSALYLCASSWKTGTLNIHYFGAGTRLSVL.

This clonotype was detected only a few times. The rearrangement links TRBV20-1 to TRBJ2-7, with a possible D match to TRBD1 (6 bases). The CDR3 extends over 10 amino acids. In germline, CDR1 is DFQATT, CDR2 SNEGSKA (reference sequence). Deletions cut 7 bases from V and 7 bases from J, with 11 bases between. CDR3 sequence: CSVGALEQYF. Here the CDR3 DNA reads TGCAGTGTGGGGGCTTTGGAGCAGTACTTC.

This clonotype was detected many times. The junction shows a germline mismatch at one end, possibly a read error. The rearrangement joins TRBV28 to TRBJ1-2, with TRBD1 matching over 8 bases. CDR1 and CDR2 from the germline V gene are MDHEN and SYDVKM. The CDR3 has 15 residues. The CDR3 region is CASSIWETGAGGYTF. In nucleotides, the CDR3 is TGTGCCAGCAGTATATGGGAGACAGGGGCTGGTGGCTACACCTTC.

As for this clonotype: This likely comes from a read error, as the CDR3 has no conserved phenylalanine or tryptophan at its end. The DNA for the CDR3 is TGCGCCAGCAGCTTAAGGCTGACAGGGTCTAGCACAGATACGCAGTATTCT. Translating it yields CASSLRLTGSSTDTQYS. The chain uses TRBV11-1 and TRBJ2-3; 7 bases match TRBD1. Germline CDR1 reads SGHAT; CDR2 reads FQDESV (reference sequence). This CDR3 contains 17 residues.